The rows below give T cell receptor beta chains drawn from one sample of a study of T cells after yellow fever vaccination. TCRdb recomputed calls from the 5' RACE reads with MiXCR, one row per CDR3 protein. The top ten hold around a sixth of the sample, which has more than 75,000 distinct CDR3 sequences, around 9.8% seen once. Here the sequenced sample was CD8+ T cells not binding an NS4B(214-222) dextramer, sorted from PBMCs, taken roughly 15 days after the first yellow fever vaccination. The source is a man aged 18 to 30 who received the YFV17D yellow fever vaccine. Each CDR3 is given with its conserved first and last residue. The D gene is left open where the match is weak. The size of a clone is reported for some rows only, either as once, few or many, or as a class for expanded clones.

j_gene: TRBJ2-1
d_gene: TRBD2
v_gene: TRBV28
abundance: .
CDR3aa: CASSYSPGTSYNEQFF
CDR3nt: TGTGCCAGCAGCTATTCCCCTGGGACTAGCTACAATGAGCAGTTCTTC

j_gene: TRBJ2-3
d_gene: TRBD2
v_gene: TRBV15
abundance: .
CDR3aa: CATSRYSSGGPDTQYF
CDR3nt: TGTGCCACCAGCAGATATTCCAGCGGGGGGCCAGATACGCAGTATTTT

j_gene: TRBJ2-7
d_gene: .
v_gene: TRBV18
abundance: few
CDR3aa: CASSPSAYYEQYF
CDR3nt: TGTGCCAGCTCACCAAGCGCCTACTACGAGCAGTACTTC

j_gene: TRBJ1-5
d_gene: .
v_gene: TRBV4-3
abundance: few
CDR3aa: CASSQEVVNSNQPQHF
CDR3nt: TGCGCCAGCAGCCAAGAGGTAGTTAATAGCAATCAGCCCCAGCATTTT

j_gene: TRBJ1-2
d_gene: TRBD1
v_gene: TRBV7-9
abundance: .
CDR3aa: CASHTGGLTNYGYTF
CDR3nt: TGTGCCAGCCACACAGGGGGCCTAACTAACTATGGCTACACCTTC

j_gene: TRBJ1-1
d_gene: TRBD1
v_gene: TRBV7-3
abundance: few
CDR3aa: CASSLAPGGGTEAFF
CDR3nt: TGTGCCAGCAGCCTCGCGCCAGGGGGTGGGACTGAAGCTTTCTTT

j_gene: TRBJ2-3
d_gene: .
v_gene: TRBV6-5
abundance: few
CDR3aa: CASSYRLSGGTDTQYF
CDR3nt: TGTGCCAGCAGTTACAGGCTATCAGGGGGCACAGATACGCAGTATTTT

j_gene: TRBJ2-2
d_gene: TRBD2
v_gene: TRBV7-8
abundance: few
CDR3aa: CASSKLAGDGSGELFF
CDR3nt: TGTGCCAGCAGCAAACTAGCGGGGGACGGGAGCGGGGAGCTGTTTTTT

j_gene: TRBJ2-1
d_gene: TRBD1
v_gene: TRBV2
abundance: few
CDR3aa: CASTEGVGQSSYNEQFF
CDR3nt: TGTGCCAGTACCGAAGGAGTGGGACAGAGCTCCTACAATGAGCAGTTCTTC

j_gene: TRBJ2-1
d_gene: TRBD1
v_gene: TRBV28
abundance: .
CDR3aa: CASSKPGTGGRFNDEQFF
CDR3nt: TGTGCCAGCAGCAAGCCCGGGACAGGGGGTCGTTTTAACGATGAGCAGTTCTTC

j_gene: TRBJ1-1
d_gene: .
v_gene: TRBV3-1
abundance: .
CDR3aa: CASSQDRVEGLRAFF
CDR3nt: TGTGCCAGCAGCCAAGATCGAGTGGAGGGGCTGCGGGCTTTCTTT

j_gene: TRBJ1-2
d_gene: .
v_gene: TRBV15
abundance: few
CDR3aa: CATSRGTGLRRGYTF
CDR3nt: TGTGCCACCAGCAGGGGGACCGGGCTGAGGAGAGGCTACACCTTC

j_gene: TRBJ2-7
d_gene: .
v_gene: TRBV4-3
abundance: many
CDR3aa: CASSQDSYEQYF
CDR3nt: TGCGCCAGCAGCCAAGACTCCTACGAGCAGTACTTC

j_gene: TRBJ2-3
d_gene: .
v_gene: TRBV5-1
abundance: few
CDR3aa: CASSLGRGEHTDTQYF
CDR3nt: TGCGCCAGCAGCTTGGGCCGGGGTGAACACACAGATACGCAGTATTTT

j_gene: TRBJ2-5
d_gene: .
v_gene: TRBV5-1
abundance: .
CDR3aa: CASSPGDWETQYF
CDR3nt: TGCGCCAGCAGCCCAGGGGATTGGGAGACCCAGTACTTC

j_gene: TRBJ2-2
d_gene: .
v_gene: TRBV7-3
abundance: few
CDR3aa: CASSLMGWTTHTGELFF
CDR3nt: TGTGCCAGCAGCTTAATGGGATGGACTACCCACACCGGGGAGCTGTTTTTT

j_gene: TRBJ2-5
d_gene: .
v_gene: TRBV6-1
abundance: .
CDR3aa: CASSEGAPYQETQYF
CDR3nt: TGTGCCAGCAGTGAAGGGGCTCCCTATCAAGAGACCCAGTACTTC

j_gene: TRBJ2-6
d_gene: .
v_gene: TRBV11-3
abundance: once
CDR3aa: CASSLGSPFSGANVLTF
CDR3nt: TGTGCCAGCAGCTTAGGTTCACCGTTCTCTGGGGCCAACGTCCTGACTTTC

j_gene: TRBJ2-7
d_gene: TRBD2
v_gene: TRBV6-1
abundance: few
CDR3aa: CASSVRGAYEQYF
CDR3nt: TGTGCCAGCAGTGTACGGGGGGCCTACGAGCAGTACTTC